The clone carrying this T cell receptor (beta chain) was seen once. Methods used by the authors: From reference gene primer amplification, estimates of nucleated cell counts were derived. TCRdb's table, derived via immunoSEQ multiplex PCR, lists solely in-frame clones and lacks some. The V and J calls and the clone size are those of that table, but D and trimming were determined from the DNA. The sample has around 94,000 clones; 80% to 95% are singletons. The data derive from a study of blood T cell repertoires in COVID-19. The CDR3 spans 13 residues. Trimming stripped 10 bases from V and 0 bases from J, with 12 bases between. Germline CDR1 is MNHEY and CDR2 is SVGAGI.

The sequenced sample consisted of peripheral blood. The genes are TRBV6-5 and TRBJ1-1; no clear D gene. This TCR derives from a woman in her 50s with COVID-19, enrolled during active disease. In DNA form, the CDR3 reads TGTGCCACCACGGGAGCGGTGAACACTGAAGCTTTCTTT. Its protein is CATTGAVNTEAFF.